The 30 T cell receptor beta chains below all came from one sample that was sequenced in a study of post-analysis software for immune sequencing data. Study findings and constraints: In patients, a few TRBV segments were more frequent than in controls, with TRBV5-6, TRBV5-1 and TRBV20-1 among them.

These receptors' antigens are unknown. Unique-molecular-identifier-tagged TCR beta cDNA libraries were used. MiXCR was run by TCRdb on the PCR reads, yielding one entry per CDR3 protein. The sample shows about 540,000 distinct CDR3 sequences, less than 40% of them seen only once. What was sequenced was blood. Receptors originate from a girl aged 2-17 years with multiple sclerosis.

This rearrangement joins TRBV4-1 to TRBJ2-6; 7 nucleotides match TRBD1. CDR3 length: 19 amino acids. Germline lookup yields CDR1 MGHRA and CDR2 YSYEKL. The ends lost 4 bases at V and 0 bases at J; junction bases unmatched: 12. The CDR3 nucleotides are TGCGCCAGCAGCCCCTGGGACAGCTCTCGGACCTCTGGGGCCAACGTCCTGACTTTC. It codes for CASSPWDSSRTSGANVLTF.

This clonotype was observed a handful of times. V and J are TRBV5-1 and TRBJ2-1; D is ambiguous. CDR1 is SGHRS and CDR2 is YFSETQ in the germline V gene. This CDR3 has 13 amino acids. Trimming shortened V by 0 bases and J by 12 bases, and 13 bases separated the two germline ends. The CDR3 region is CASSLDRRTGQFF. The CDR3 nucleotides read TGCGCCAGCAGCTTGGACCGCCGAACGGGGCAGTTCTTC.

This sequence joins TRBV20-1 and TRBJ2-7; no definite D call. The J call is in doubt because the DNA end fits TRBJ2-5 better. CDR3 length: 14 residues. From germline, CDR1 is DFQATT and CDR2 SNEGSKA (reference sequence). The CDR3 coding sequence is TGCAGTGCTAGAGGGGGAAAACTTGCAGAGACCCAGTACTTC. This sequence encodes CSARGGKLAETQYF.

The chain joins TRBV6-1 to TRBJ1-1; D not resolved. This CDR3 has 14 amino acids. CDR1 is MNHNS, CDR2 SASEGT, per germline. V gave up 0 bases and J gave up 0 bases, with 5 bases separating them. CDR3 amino acids: CASSEALVNTEAFF. The CDR3 DNA is TGTGCCAGCAGTGAAGCGCTCGTGAACACTGAAGCTTTCTTT.

V is TRBV7-9 and J is TRBJ2-1, with TRBD1 matching over 7 bases. This CDR3 spans 15 amino acids. The V segment lost 2 bases and the J segment 4 bases; nucleotides outside the gene matches: 5. CDR1 and CDR2 (germline): SEHNR, FQNEAQ (reference sequence). CDR3 loop: CASSLNRGLYNEQFF. CDR3 nucleotides: TGTGCCAGCAGCTTAAACAGGGGTCTTTACAATGAGCAGTTCTTC.

The sample holds one count of this clonotype. The V call is TRBV2, the J call TRBJ1-2, with TRBD1 matching 8 bases. This CDR3 comprises 12 residues. Germline V lookup: CDR1 SNHLY, CDR2 FYNNEI. V lost 6 bases to trimming and J lost 6 bases; unmatched junction nucleotides: 3. The CDR3 sequence: CASRDRDHGYTF. The CDR3 region has the DNA TGTGCCAGCAGGGACAGGGATCATGGCTACACCTTC.

This clonotype has more than one count but fewer than ten. The rearrangement links TRBV10-3 to TRBJ1-5; 7 bases are a match to TRBD1. Germline V lookup: CDR1 ENHRY, CDR2 SYGVKD. With V trimmed by 10 bases and J by 1 base, 7 bases remained unmatched. The length of the CDR3 is 14 residues. CDR3 protein: CATRGSGSNQPQHF. The CDR3 DNA reads as TGTGCCACCAGGGGGTCCGGGAGCAATCAGCCCCAGCATTTT.

The rearrangement links TRBV2 to TRBJ2-1, with TRBD2 matching over 11 bases. Germline CDR1 and CDR2: SNHLY and FYNNEI. There are 13 residues in the CDR3. J gave up 8 bases and V 8 bases, and 5 bases lay outside the gene matches. CDR3 amino acids: CASGTSGPHEQFF. The CDR3 DNA follows: TGTGCCAGCGGGACTAGCGGACCCCATGAGCAGTTCTTC.

This clonotype was recorded a few times. The chain joins TRBV7-2 to TRBJ2-5; D may be TRBD1 (5 bases). The CDR3 spans 17 residues. In germline, CDR1 is SGHTA, CDR2 FQGNSA. Trimming took off 5 bases at V and 5 bases at J, with 24 bases between the two ends. The CDR3: CASSGSVREPHRETQYF. The CDR3 DNA reads as TGTGCCAGCAGCGGAAGCGTCAGGGAACCCCACAGGGAGACCCAGTACTTC.

This clonotype was observed a handful of times. V and J are TRBV5-1 and TRBJ2-3, with a weak D call TRBD2 (7 bases). This CDR3 spans 14 amino acids. In germline, CDR1 is SGHRS, CDR2 YFSETQ. Trimming shortened V by 7 bases and J by 2 bases, and 14 bases separated the two germline ends. The CDR3, as DNA: TGCGCCAGCGGGCGCGGGGGCTTCACAGATACGCAGTATTTT. Protein sequence: CASGRGGFTDTQYF.

The J gene is TRBJ2-2, the V gene TRBV10-3; tentatively, D is TRBD1 or TRBD2 (5 bases each). CDR3 size: 14 residues. The germline CDR1 and CDR2 sequences are ENHRY and SYGVKD. Trimming removed 2 bases from V and 7 bases from J, with 11 bases in between. The CDR3 here is CAISEVGARGELFF. CDR3 bases: TGTGCCATCAGTGAGGTCGGGGCCCGCGGGGAGCTGTTTTTT.

This clonotype has more than one count but fewer than ten. The chain joins TRBV20-1 to TRBJ2-5, with 10 nucleotides matching TRBD1. The CDR3 totals 13 residues. V shed 6 bases, J shed 6 bases, and the junction held 7 bases outside the gene matches. Germline values: CDR1 DFQATT, CDR2 SNEGSKA (reference sequence). The CDR3 is CSAPGQGVKTQYF. CDR3 sequence (DNA): TGCAGTGCACCCGGACAGGGGGTGAAGACCCAGTACTTC.

The rearrangement uses TRBV20-1 and TRBJ2-1; 7 nucleotides match TRBD2. The J call may be mistaken, given a closer DNA end match to TRBJ2-7. The CDR3 runs to 15 residues. CDR1 and CDR2 (germline): DFQATT, SNEGSKA (reference sequence). The DNA of the CDR3 is TGCAGTGCTAGACCCGCGGCTAGCGGCTACAATGAGCAGTACTTC. It specifies CSARPAASGYNEQYF.

V gene TRBV5-1 combines with J gene TRBJ2-1, with 10 bases fitting TRBD1. V shed 0 bases and J 8 bases; nucleotides not matched to a gene: 14. The germline V gene encodes CDR1 SGHRS and CDR2 YFSETQ. The CDR3 sequence is 18 residues long. This chain's CDR3 is CASSLVISGQGKFYEQFF. The CDR3, as DNA: TGCGCCAGCAGCTTGGTAATATCGGGACAGGGGAAATTTTATGAGCAGTTCTTC.

A few counts support this clonotype. J is TRBJ2-3 and V is TRBV18; D is undetermined. CDR1 and CDR2 from the germline V gene are KGHSH and LQKENI. V was clipped by 0 bases and J by 1 base, with 5 bases between them. The CDR3 totals 14 residues. The CDR3 bases are TGTGCCAGCTCACCACCGTGGCGCACAGATACGCAGTATTTT. It yields the protein CASSPPWRTDTQYF.

This sequence joins TRBV20-1 and TRBJ2-1; D perhaps matches TRBD2 (7 bases). Germline V gene lookup returns CDR1 DFQATT and CDR2 SNEGSKA (reference sequence). Trimming took 6 bases from V and 13 from J, leaving 25 bases between them. The CDR3 contains 14 residues. The CDR3 coding sequence is TGCAGTGCCCCCTTTACCGCGGGGGCCTCCTCCCAGTTCTTC. Translation: CSAPFTAGASSQFF.

This clonotype has more than one count but fewer than ten. The J gene is TRBJ2-6, the V gene TRBV6-1, with 7 bases identical to TRBD1. This CDR3 region has 15 residues. Germline V CDR1 and CDR2: MNHNS, SASEGT. V lost 8 bases, J lost 0 bases, and 4 bases stayed unmatched. The CDR3: CASGTDASGANVLTF. DNA for the CDR3: TGTGCCAGCGGGACAGATGCCTCTGGGGCCAACGTCCTGACTTTC.

This clonotype came up a few times. The chain has TRBV12-3 or TRBV12-4 and TRBJ2-3; 7 nucleotides align to TRBD1. CDR3 length: 17 amino acids. Trimming at V came to 4 bases and at J to 1 base, leaving 11 bases not matched to a gene. The CDR3 region has the DNA TGTGCCAGCAGTTACAAGACAGGGTCAAGGCGCACAGATACGCAGTATTTT. This gives the protein CASSYKTGSRRTDTQYF.

Only a few counts were recorded for this clonotype. The J gene is TRBJ2-7, the V gene TRBV6-5; D uncertain. Germline loops: CDR1 MNHEY, CDR2 SVGAGI. Between the trimmed V and J ends, which lost 3 bases and 1 base, there was a span of 13 bases. The length of the CDR3 is 15 residues. The CDR3 DNA sequence: TGTGCCAGCAGTTATTTAGGAGTCAGGTCCTACGAGCAGTACTTC. Translation gives CASSYLGVRSYEQYF.

This clonotype was detected only a few times. The rearrangement joins TRBV5-1 to TRBJ2-1; D perhaps matches TRBD1 (6 bases). Between the trimmed V and J ends, which lost 1 base and 3 bases, there was a span of 11 bases. CDR3 size: 15 residues. Germline CDR1 is SGHRS and CDR2 is YFSETQ. The CDR3 DNA follows: TGCGCCAGCAGCTTGAGCGGACAGAGCTACAATGAGCAGTTCTTC. Residues: CASSLSGQSYNEQFF.

The V and J genes are TRBV11-2 and TRBJ2-5; a weak D match, TRBD1 (5 bases). Germline V gene lookup returns CDR1 SGHAT and CDR2 FQNNGV. The V end was cut by 4 bases, the J end by 7 bases, with 10 bases between. CDR3 size: 12 residues. The CDR3 region has the DNA TGTGCCAGCAGCTCCTTCCAGGGGACCCAGTACTTC. This gives the protein CASSSFQGTQYF.

This clonotype was counted only a few times. CDR3 sequence: CASSRAISSGANVLTF. Here the CDR3 DNA reads TGTGCCAGCAGCAGGGCTATAAGCTCTGGGGCCAACGTCCTGACTTTC. V and J are TRBV5-4 and TRBJ2-6; no reliable D call. Germline-derived CDR1 and CDR2 are SGHNT and YYREEE (reference sequence). The CDR3 is 16 amino acids. The V and J ends lost 4 bases and 0 bases respectively, with 11 bases between them.

The chain uses TRBV5-1 and TRBJ1-6; TRBD1 might be the D (6 bases). Germline V gene lookup returns CDR1 SGHRS and CDR2 YFSETQ. The length of the CDR3 is 15 residues. V lost 3 bases and J lost 11, with 18 bases in between. The CDR3 coding sequence is TGCGCCAGCAGCTACAAAACCGGGACACCGGCACCCCTCCACTTT. This encodes CASSYKTGTPAPLHF.

In DNA form, the CDR3 reads TGCAGTGCTAGAGATCGGGGGACAGGGCTAGACGAGCAGTACTTC. This codes for CSARDRGTGLDEQYF. The rearrangement links TRBV20-1 to TRBJ2-7; 9 nucleotides align to TRBD1. The CDR3 runs 15 residues. V shed 0 bases and J 5 bases; nucleotides not matched to a gene: 8. Germline-derived CDR1 and CDR2 are DFQATT and SNEGSKA (reference sequence).

The V and J genes are TRBV20-1 and TRBJ1-2; D is uncertain. Trimming shortened V by 1 base and J by 8 bases, and 17 bases separated the two germline ends. Germline CDR1 reads DFQATT; CDR2 reads SNEGSKA (reference sequence). The CDR3 runs to 14 residues. CDR3 amino acids: CSARGEGSSGGYTF. DNA for the CDR3: TGCAGTGCTAGAGGGGAGGGATCATCGGGGGGCTACACCTTC.

This clonotype has just a few counts. The chain combines TRBV6-5 with TRBJ2-7, with 7 bases that match TRBD1. The J segment lost 0 bases and the V segment lost 6 bases, leaving 11 bases of the junction unmatched. Looked up from germline, CDR1 is MNHEY and CDR2 is SVGAGI. The CDR3 length is 16 residues. DNA for the CDR3: TGTGCCAGCAGCCCAACAGGGGCGACGAGCTCCTACGAGCAGTACTTC. Amino acids: CASSPTGATSSYEQYF.

V and J are TRBV10-3 and TRBJ1-1; 7 positions agree with TRBD1. This CDR3 region has 13 residues. Unmatched junction bases numbered 7, after V lost 11 bases and J lost 1 base. Per the germline V gene, CDR1 is ENHRY and CDR2 is SYGVKD. CDR3 region: CASKTGPNTEAFF. In DNA, the CDR3 is TGTGCCTCCAAGACAGGGCCGAACACTGAAGCTTTCTTT.

This rearrangement joins TRBV5-1 to TRBJ2-7; 10 bases are shared with TRBD1. The CDR3 runs 15 residues. Germline lookup yields CDR1 SGHRS and CDR2 YFSETQ. V dropped 2 bases and J dropped 5; count of bases not matched to a gene: 7. CDR3 in DNA: TGCGCCAGCAGCTTAACGGGACAGGGGTGCCACGAGCAGTACTTC. Translation: CASSLTGQGCHEQYF.

This clonotype has a count of ten or more. The CDR3 region is CASSYGDYGYTF. As DNA, the CDR3 is TGTGCCAGCAGTTACGGGGACTATGGCTACACCTTC. The chain recombines TRBV6-5 with TRBJ1-2, with D hard to call. This CDR3 is 12 amino acids long. Germline values: CDR1 MNHEY, CDR2 SVGAGI. V was pared by 2 bases and J by 3 bases, with 4 bases between.

This chain uses TRBV20-1 with TRBJ2-5; no reliable D call. Trimming took 1 base from V and 5 from J, leaving 17 bases between them. Germline-derived CDR1 and CDR2 are DFQATT and SNEGSKA (reference sequence). The CDR3 runs 15 residues. CDR3 loop: CSARVYGEVRETQYF. CDR3 coding DNA: TGCAGTGCTAGAGTCTATGGCGAGGTTAGGGAGACCCAGTACTTC.